The entry below gives a single TCR beta chain sequence along with its context. The antigen is unknown. One end of the junction does not line up with germline, which may come from a read error. This sample is part of a study of Graves' ophthalmopathy and Graves' hyperthyroidism. The diagnosis combined clinical symptoms, thyroxine, TRAb, thyroid ultrasound and orbital computed tomography scans. Study results and caveats: Both a 70.59% sensitivity and an approximately 77% specificity characterized the model's predictions of ophthalmopathy progression. Appearing in blood as well were most expanded thyroid clonotypes above 0.001 frequency. Discrimination between ophthalmopathy and stable hyperthyroidism by a 13-signature model showed 87.88% sensitivity and about 80% specificity.

Scientists amplified the TCR beta CDR3 regions from RNA transcripts. Investigators did first-round RT-PCR with HTBI primers, then second-round multiplex PCR. TCRdb fed the multiplex PCR reads into MiXCR, producing one record per CDR3 protein. The table shows some 1.1 million distinct CDR3 sequences, with about two fifths occurring only once. This clonotype originated in an adult man with Graves' hyperthyroidism. Sequenced: peripheral blood or thyroid tissue (not recorded which).

The CDR3 here is CTTSVGQRETQYF. The CDR3 DNA sequence: TGTACCACCAGTGTCGGACAGCGAGAGACCCAGTACTTC. J is TRBJ2-5 and V is TRBV24-1, with D possibly TRBD1 on 6 matching bases. Per the germline V gene, CDR1 is KGHDR and CDR2 is SFDVKD. The CDR3 covers 13 residues.